One sample yielded the 3 T cell receptor beta chains listed below, sequenced in a study of blood T cell repertoires in COVID-19. TCRdb's table, derived via immunoSEQ multiplex PCR, lists solely in-frame clones and lacks some. The table includes about 170,000 clones, approximately 83% detected once. What was sequenced was peripheral blood. The receptors here all came from a woman older than 75 with acute or convalescent COVID-19.

This sequence joins TRBV14 and TRBJ2-7; the D gene is possibly TRBD1 (6 bases). Looked up from germline, CDR1 is SGHDN and CDR2 is FVKESK. CDR3 length: 14 residues. V was clipped by 6 bases and J by 6 bases, with 18 bases between them. The CDR3 loop reads CASSATGMVSEQYF. The CDR3 nucleotides are TGTGCCAGCAGTGCAACAGGGATGGTAAGCGAGCAGTACTTC.

The V call is TRBV28, the J call TRBJ2-4, with a weak D call TRBD1 (5 bases). This CDR3 spans 15 amino acids. Germline CDR1 and CDR2: MDHEN and SYDVKM. Trimming stripped 7 bases from V and 0 bases from J, with 13 bases between. The CDR3 DNA reads as TGTGCCAGCATGCCGGCCCAGGGAGCCAAAAACATTCAGTACTTC. Translating it yields CASMPAQGAKNIQYF.

The V gene is TRBV19, the J gene TRBJ1-2; D not resolved. Germline CDR1 LNHDA, CDR2 SQIVND (reference sequence). Trimming cost V 5 bases and J 7 bases, with 20 bases left between them. The CDR3 is made up of 15 amino acids. This CDR3 reads CASSRRASDTAGYTF. The CDR3 region has the DNA TGTGCCAGTAGTCGGCGGGCCTCCGATACCGCTGGCTACACCTTC.